One sample yielded the 26 T cell receptor beta chains listed below, sequenced in a study of blood T cell repertoires in COVID-19. Sequenced by immunoSEQ multiplex PCR; TCRdb stores in-frame clones only, minus some. Here the sample spans some 500,000 clones, approximately 88% being singletons. Material: PBMCs or T cells enriched from blood (not recorded which). The receptors originated from a woman aged 40 to 55 who had recovered from COVID-19.

V is TRBV6-5 and J is TRBJ1-4, with 8 bases identical to TRBD1. Looked up from germline, CDR1 is MNHEY and CDR2 is SVGAGI. Losses at the gene ends were 6 bases for V and 7 bases for J; bases not matched to a gene: 7. There are 14 residues in the CDR3. The CDR3 DNA is TGTGCCAGCAGAGTCGGACAGGGTACTGAAAAACTGTTTTTT. Translating it yields CASRVGQGTEKLFF.

The gene calls are TRBV5-1 and TRBJ1-3; the match to TRBD1 covers 11 bases. Germline values: CDR1 SGHRS, CDR2 YFSETQ. The V and J ends lost 1 base and 2 bases, in that order; junction bases with no gene match: 2. This CDR3 comprises 16 residues. CDR3 sequence (DNA): TGCGCCAGCAGCTTGTCGGGACAGGGGGCTGGAAACACCATATATTTT. Amino acid sequence: CASSLSGQGAGNTIYF.

The chain recombines TRBV21-1 with TRBJ2-1; the table's D call TRBD2 went unverified against the DNA. TRBV21-1 is a pseudogene locus. CDR3 length equals 14 residues. The CDR3 DNA sequence: TGTGCCAGCAGCACGGCGGGAGCGGGGAATGAGCAGTTCTTC. The encoded protein is CASSTAGAGNEQFF.

This clone has a handful of counts. V gene TRBV5-4 combines with J gene TRBJ1-3; the D is unclear. Between the trimmed V and J ends, which lost 4 bases and 0 bases, there was a span of 5 bases. Germline CDR1 SGHNT, CDR2 YYREEE (reference sequence). CDR3 length: 13 amino acids. CDR3 region: CASSPSSGNTIYF. DNA of the CDR3: TGTGCCAGCAGCCCGAGCTCTGGAAACACCATATATTTT.

CDR3 in DNA: TGTGCCAGCAGCCCCCGACAGGGTAATGAAAAACTGTTTTTT. Translated, it gives CASSPRQGNEKLFF. The chain has TRBV4-2 and TRBJ1-4; 7 bases map to TRBD1. The V gene's germline CDR1 is LGHNA and CDR2 YNFKEQ. The length of the CDR3 is 14 residues. Germline trimming cut 4 bases from V and 4 bases from J; bases unmatched to any gene: 3.

This chain joins TRBV4-3 and TRBJ2-1; possibly TRBD2 for D (6 bases). The CDR3 runs to 15 residues. CDR1 and CDR2 (germline): LGHNA, YSLEER. The germline V and J ends were trimmed by 0 bases and 7 bases, with 13 bases remaining between them. This chain's CDR3 is CASSQDRHSGNEQFF. CDR3 in DNA: TGCGCCAGCAGCCAAGATCGACATAGCGGAAATGAGCAGTTCTTC.

A single count supports this clone. This sequence joins TRBV24-1 and TRBJ2-2; D might be TRBD1 (6 bases). The length of the CDR3 is 13 residues. Trimming pared 9 bases from V and 5 bases from J, leaving 12 bases between. The V gene's germline CDR1 is KGHDR and CDR2 SFDVKD. CDR3 region: CATRPGATGELFF. The CDR3 nucleotides read TGTGCCACCCGACCAGGGGCGACCGGGGAGCTGTTTTTT.

The V gene is TRBV19, the J gene TRBJ2-3; the D gene is possibly TRBD2 (5 bases). The CDR3 loop spans 14 amino acids. The germline gives CDR1 LNHDA, CDR2 SQIVND (reference sequence). V was trimmed by 5 bases and J by 5 bases, leaving 14 bases between them. CDR3 amino acids: CASSPRTVEDTQYF. The CDR3 DNA follows: TGTGCCAGTAGTCCCCGGACTGTGGAAGATACGCAGTATTTT.

About this clone: Additional DNA sequences in this sample encode the identical CDR3. For the CDR3, the DNA is TGTGCCAGCAGCTTGCAGGGTGAGAACACTGAAGCTTTCTTT. Residues: CASSLQGENTEAFF. This sequence joins TRBV11-3 and TRBJ1-1; possibly TRBD1 for D (5 bases). Trimming stripped 3 bases from V and 1 base from J, with 9 bases between. Germline loops: CDR1 SGHNT, CDR2 YENEEA. The CDR3 is made up of 14 amino acids.

The rearrangement uses TRBV4-1 and TRBJ2-7; possible D gene TRBD1, 6 bases. Trimming shortened V by 2 bases and J by 2 bases, and 13 bases separated the two germline ends. In germline, CDR1 is MGHRA, CDR2 YSYEKL. The CDR3 sequence is 15 residues long. The CDR3 here is CASSQFRDIAYEQYF. CDR3 sequence (DNA): TGCGCCAGCAGCCAATTCCGGGACATCGCCTACGAGCAGTACTTC.

The chain employs TRBV19 and TRBJ1-6; TRBD1 aligns across 7 bases. The CDR3 sequence is 15 residues long. Germline lookup yields CDR1 LNHDA and CDR2 SQIVND (reference sequence). The junction had 5 bases not matched to a gene; V was cut back by 5 bases and J by 4 bases. CDR3 DNA: TGTGCCAGTAGTCGGCCAGGGGGTTATAATTCACCCCTCCACTTT. It translates to CASSRPGGYNSPLHF.

This chain joins TRBV20-1 and TRBJ1-2; 8 bases are a match to TRBD1. Germline V lookup: CDR1 DFQATT, CDR2 SNEGSKA (reference sequence). The CDR3 covers 11 residues. V shed 4 bases, J shed 8 bases, and the junction held 3 bases outside the gene matches. CDR3 nucleotide sequence: TGCAGTGCTATGGACAGGGAGGGCTACACCTTC. This codes for CSAMDREGYTF.

The chain recombines TRBV18 with TRBJ2-1; 8 bases map to TRBD2. This CDR3 is built from 15 residues. Germline trimming cut 6 bases from V and 7 bases from J; bases unmatched to any gene: 11. Germline assignment: CDR1 KGHSH and CDR2 LQKENI. CDR3 sequence (DNA): TGTGCCAGCTCCCCTATGCGGGAGGATGTTAATGAGCAGTTCTTC. It yields the protein CASSPMREDVNEQFF.

The chain employs TRBV19 and TRBJ2-1; tentatively, D is TRBD2 (6 bases). V was cut by 8 bases and J by 6 bases, with 20 bases left in between. The CDR3 contains 15 residues. The germline V gene has CDR1 LNHDA and CDR2 SQIVND (reference sequence). The DNA of the CDR3 is TGTGCCAGTGTCCCGAGAACGGGAGCAGGCAATGAGCAGTTCTTC. Residues: CASVPRTGAGNEQFF. Full variable domain (rest looked up from reference TRBV19 and TRBJ2-1): DGGITQSPKYLFRKEGQNVTLSCEQNLNHDAMYWYRQDPGQGLRLIYYSQIVNDFQKGDIAEGYSVSREKKESFPLTVTSAQKNPTAFYLCASVPRTGAGNEQFFGPGTRLTVL.

The rearrangement links TRBV6-1 to TRBJ2-7; 9 bases are shared with TRBD1. From germline, CDR1 is MNHNS and CDR2 SASEGT. Trimming took 2 bases from V and 6 from J; bases not matched to a gene: 11. The CDR3 consists of 16 residues. CDR3 region: CASSEFSGTGLAEQYF. CDR3 nucleotide sequence: TGTGCCAGCAGTGAATTTTCGGGGACAGGGCTAGCCGAGCAGTACTTC.

In its sample, this clone was seen once. The chain links TRBV19 to TRBJ2-2; 7 bases fit TRBD1. Trimming cost V 4 bases and J 8 bases; bases outside gene matches: 7. The CDR3 runs 14 residues. Looked up from germline, CDR1 is LNHDA and CDR2 is SQIVND (reference sequence). This CDR3 is CASSTSGTAGELFF. The CDR3 DNA sequence: TGTGCCAGTAGTACCTCCGGGACAGCGGGGGAGCTGTTTTTT.

Regarding this clone: One end of the junction varies from germline; a read error may be responsible. The V call is TRBV7-7, the J call TRBJ2-7, with D perhaps matching TRBD2 (5 bases). Germline loops: CDR1 SSHAT, CDR2 FNYEAQ (reference sequence). This CDR3 is 15 amino acids long. CDR3 coding DNA: TGTGCTAGCAGCTTAGGAATTGGGAGCCCCTACGAGCAGTACTTC. As protein: CASSLGIGSPYEQYF.

V and J are TRBV9 and TRBJ2-1; D may be TRBD2 (5 bases). The CDR3 length is 15 residues. V was trimmed by 4 bases and J by 3 bases, leaving 14 bases between them. Germline CDR1 reads SGDLS; CDR2 reads YYNGEE. CDR3 protein: CASSPEGSSYNEQFF. The CDR3 bases are TGTGCCAGCAGCCCCGAGGGCTCCAGCTACAATGAGCAGTTCTTC.

The chain carries TRBV21-1 and TRBJ2-7; the table's D call, TRBD2, has no DNA check behind it. TRBV21-1 corresponds to a pseudogene. The CDR3 is 18 residues long. DNA for the CDR3: TGTGCCAGCAGCAAAGAAAGGCAAAGCGGGTATTACTCCTACGAGCAGTACTTC. The encoded protein is CASSKERQSGYYSYEQYF.

The chain employs TRBV7-2 and TRBJ2-1, with D possibly TRBD2 on 5 matching bases. In germline, CDR1 is SGHTA, CDR2 FQGNSA. The CDR3 totals 13 residues. V dropped 4 bases and J dropped 5 bases, with 9 bases sitting between them. This CDR3 is CASSSSSNNEQFF. In nucleotides, the CDR3 is TGTGCCAGCAGCTCTAGCTCAAACAATGAGCAGTTCTTC.

The chain is built from TRBV5-8 and TRBJ1-5, with D hard to call. CDR1 SGHTS and CDR2 YDEGEE come from the germline V gene. This CDR3 comprises 15 residues. With 1 base removed from V and 1 base from J, the gap between germline ends came to 9 bases. The DNA for the CDR3 is TGTGCCAGCAGCTTGCGGGTTACGAGCAATCAGCCCCAGCATTTT. Its translation is CASSLRVTSNQPQHF.

V is TRBV11-3 and J is TRBJ2-7; D may be TRBD1 (6 bases). CDR1 and CDR2 (germline): SGHNT, YENEEA. This CDR3 comprises 18 residues. Trimming pared 8 bases from V and 0 bases from J, leaving 26 bases between. The CDR3 loop reads CASLEASWDTHYSYEQYF. DNA for the CDR3: TGTGCCAGCTTAGAAGCTTCGTGGGACACCCACTACTCCTACGAGCAGTACTTC.

Comment on this clone: This same CDR3 is encoded by further DNA sequences in the sample. The CDR3 nucleotides are TGCGCCAGCAGCTTGGGCGAATCCCGGGAGACCCAGTACTTC. Translating gives CASSLGESRETQYF. This rearrangement joins TRBV5-1 to TRBJ2-5; no definite D call. The V and J ends lost 0 bases and 5 bases respectively, with 11 bases between them. Per the germline V gene, CDR1 is SGHRS and CDR2 is YFSETQ. This CDR3 is built from 14 residues.

The V call is TRBV9, the J call TRBJ1-3; D is possibly TRBD1 (6 bases). The CDR3 has 15 amino acids. Trimming took 4 bases from V and 0 from J, leaving 11 bases between them. CDR1 is SGDLS and CDR2 is YYNGEE in the germline V gene. This chain's CDR3 is CASSPGHISGNTIYF. The CDR3 DNA reads TGTGCCAGCAGCCCGGGACATATCTCTGGAAACACCATATATTTT.

This sequence joins TRBV27 and TRBJ2-7, with D perhaps matching TRBD1 (6 bases). Germline loops: CDR1 MNHEY, CDR2 SMNVEV (reference sequence). This CDR3 has 15 residues. The ends were cut back, 8 bases at V and 2 bases at J, with 19 bases in the middle. CDR3 DNA: TGTGCCAGCGGCCCCCGAGGACAGCTGACCTACGAGCAGTACTTC. The encoded protein is CASGPRGQLTYEQYF.

This chain joins TRBV7-8 and TRBJ1-1; no definite D call. This CDR3 has 13 residues. Trimming pared 5 bases from V and 1 base from J, leaving 8 bases between. The V gene's germline CDR1 is SGHVS and CDR2 FQNEAQ. The chain's CDR3 is CASSHIQNTEAFF. The CDR3 DNA reads TGTGCCAGCAGCCATATACAGAACACTGAAGCTTTCTTT.